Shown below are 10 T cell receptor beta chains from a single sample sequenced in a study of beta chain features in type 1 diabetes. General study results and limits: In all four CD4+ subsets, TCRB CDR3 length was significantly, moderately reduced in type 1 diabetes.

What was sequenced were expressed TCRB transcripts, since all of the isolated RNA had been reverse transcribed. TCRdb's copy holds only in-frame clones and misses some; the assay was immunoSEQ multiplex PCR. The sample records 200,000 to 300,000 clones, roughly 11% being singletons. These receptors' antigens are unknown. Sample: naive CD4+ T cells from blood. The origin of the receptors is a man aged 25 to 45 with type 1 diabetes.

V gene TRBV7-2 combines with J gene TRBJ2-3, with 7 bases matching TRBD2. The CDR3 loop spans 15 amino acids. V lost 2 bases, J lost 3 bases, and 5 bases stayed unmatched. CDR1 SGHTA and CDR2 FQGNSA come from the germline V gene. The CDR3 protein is CASSLNSGWTDTQYF. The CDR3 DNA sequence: TGTGCCAGCAGCTTAAATAGCGGGTGGACAGATACGCAGTATTTT. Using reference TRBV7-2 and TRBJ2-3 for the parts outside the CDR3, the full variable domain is GAGVSQSPSNKVTEKGKDVELRCDPISGHTALYWYRQSLGQGLEFLIYFQGNSAPDKSGLPSDRFSAERTGGSVSTLTIQRTQQEDSAVYLCASSLNSGWTDTQYFGPGTRLTVL.

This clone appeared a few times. CDR3 nucleotide sequence: TGTGCCAGCAGCTCCCCATCGTTTGGGAGGGGAAATCAGCCCCAGCATTTT. Its protein is CASSSPSFGRGNQPQHF. The rearrangement links TRBV7-8 to TRBJ1-5, with D perhaps matching TRBD1 (5 bases). CDR3 size: 17 residues. Germline assignment: CDR1 SGHVS and CDR2 FQNEAQ. V was shortened by 4 bases and J by 4 bases, with 20 bases between the two germline ends.

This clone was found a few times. CDR3 bases: TGTGCCAGCAGCTTAAGGAGTGGGCCCCAGCATTTT. It translates to CASSLRSGPQHF. The rearrangement uses TRBV7-8 and TRBJ1-5; D is ambiguous. V dropped 2 bases and J dropped 9 bases, with 8 bases sitting between them. Germline CDR1 and CDR2: SGHVS and FQNEAQ. The CDR3 spans 12 residues.

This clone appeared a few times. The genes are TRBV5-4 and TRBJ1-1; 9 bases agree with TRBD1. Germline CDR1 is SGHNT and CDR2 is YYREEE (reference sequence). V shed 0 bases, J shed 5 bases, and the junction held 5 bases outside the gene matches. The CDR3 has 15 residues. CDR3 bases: TGTGCCAGCAGCTTGGACACAGGGGGCCGAACTGAAGCTTTCTTT. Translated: CASSLDTGGRTEAFF.

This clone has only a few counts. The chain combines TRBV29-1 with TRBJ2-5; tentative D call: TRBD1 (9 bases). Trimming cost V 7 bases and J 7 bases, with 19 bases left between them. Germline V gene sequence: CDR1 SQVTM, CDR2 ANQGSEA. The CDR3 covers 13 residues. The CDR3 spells CSATQGAGGTQYF. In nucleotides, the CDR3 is TGCAGCGCTACACAGGGGGCGGGGGGGACCCAGTACTTC.

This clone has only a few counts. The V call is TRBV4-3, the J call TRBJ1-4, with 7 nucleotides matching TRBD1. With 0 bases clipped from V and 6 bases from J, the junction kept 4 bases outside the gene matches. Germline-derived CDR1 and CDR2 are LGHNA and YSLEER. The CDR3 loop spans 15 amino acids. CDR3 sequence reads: CASSQDRDSYEKLFF. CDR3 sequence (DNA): TGCGCCAGCAGCCAAGACCGGGACAGCTATGAAAAACTGTTTTTT.

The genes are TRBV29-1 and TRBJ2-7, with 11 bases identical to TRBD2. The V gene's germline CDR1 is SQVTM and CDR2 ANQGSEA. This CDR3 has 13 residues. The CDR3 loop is CSCSGGAFYEQYF. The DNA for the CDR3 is TGCAGTTGTAGCGGGGGGGCCTTCTACGAGCAGTACTTC.

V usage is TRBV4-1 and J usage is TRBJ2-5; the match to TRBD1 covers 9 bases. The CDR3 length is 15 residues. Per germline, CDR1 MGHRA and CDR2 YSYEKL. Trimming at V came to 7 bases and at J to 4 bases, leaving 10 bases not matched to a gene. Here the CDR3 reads CASTDPGQGGETQYF. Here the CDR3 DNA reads TGCGCCAGCACTGATCCGGGACAGGGAGGAGAGACCCAGTACTTC.

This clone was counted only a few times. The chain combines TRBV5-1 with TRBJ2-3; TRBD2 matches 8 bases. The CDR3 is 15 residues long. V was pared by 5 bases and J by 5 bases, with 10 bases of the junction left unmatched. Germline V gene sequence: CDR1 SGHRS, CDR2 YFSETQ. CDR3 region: CASRETSGGEDTQYF. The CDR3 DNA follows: TGCGCCAGCAGGGAGACAAGCGGGGGAGAAGATACGCAGTATTTT.

This CDR3 is CASSSGASGGKYEQFF. In nucleotides, the CDR3 is TGTGCCAGCAGTTCCGGGGCTAGCGGGGGGAAATATGAGCAGTTCTTC. This chain uses TRBV6-5 with TRBJ2-1, with 11 bases matching TRBD2. Germline trimming cut 4 bases from V and 8 bases from J; bases unmatched to any gene: 10. The CDR3 length is 16 residues. The germline V gene encodes CDR1 MNHEY and CDR2 SVGAGI.